This T cell receptor (beta chain) was identified during a study of TIL therapy for anti-PD-1-resistant metastatic lung cancer. Sequencing used immunoSEQ v3. Using immunoSEQ multiplex PCR, the repertoire was profiled, and TCRdb retains in-frame clones only, with some absent. The table includes roughly 54,000 clones, around 87% detected once. Time point indicated: pre-treatment sample, taken before nivolumab and TIL therapy. Enrollment ran from 2017 to early 2020. Germline loops: CDR1 SGDLS, CDR2 YYNGEE. The CDR3 runs 14 residues. The V and J ends lost 8 bases and 2 bases, in that order; junction bases with no gene match: 10.

This specimen was blood, taken at baseline. The clonotype comes from a person between 25 and 79 years old with non-small cell lung cancer. The V and J genes are TRBV9 and TRBJ2-7; 7 bases line up with TRBD1. For the CDR3, the DNA is TGTGCCAGGGCTAACAGGGGCAACGCCTACGAGCAGTACTTC. Translation: CARANRGNAYEQYF.